These 8 T cell receptor beta chains originate from one sample sequenced in a study of blood T cell repertoires in COVID-19. Assay: immunoSEQ multiplex PCR; the TCRdb copy retains only in-frame clones and omits some. The table includes about 33,000 clones, roughly 90% detected once. The material sequenced was peripheral blood. The source of these receptors is a human donor in a cohort sampled during active COVID-19.

This rearrangement joins TRBV19 to TRBJ2-5; TRBD1 matches 8 bases. CDR3 size: 13 residues. From germline, CDR1 is LNHDA and CDR2 SQIVND (reference sequence). J lost 1 base, V lost 6 bases, and 1 base had no gene match. The CDR3 protein is CASRDRVQETQYF. CDR3 coding DNA: TGTGCCAGTAGGGACAGGGTCCAAGAGACCCAGTACTTC.

This chain joins TRBV19 and TRBJ2-5; 7 nucleotides line up with TRBD1. CDR1 LNHDA and CDR2 SQIVND come from the germline V gene (reference sequence). Germline trimming cut 6 bases from V and 5 bases from J; bases unmatched to any gene: 6. The CDR3 covers 13 residues. The CDR3 region is CASRKGGGETQYF. The CDR3 bases are TGTGCCAGTAGGAAAGGGGGCGGGGAGACCCAGTACTTC.

This rearrangement joins TRBV25-1 to TRBJ2-2, with D perhaps TRBD1 (5 bases). The CDR3 contains 16 residues. The ends were cut back, 0 bases at V and 7 bases at J, with 15 bases in the middle. CDR1 and CDR2 from the germline V gene are MGHDK and SYGVNS. The CDR3 loop is CASSEYSQGKDGELFF. For the CDR3, the DNA is TGTGCCAGCAGTGAATATTCCCAGGGAAAGGACGGGGAGCTGTTTTTT.

The chain combines TRBV29-1 with TRBJ2-7; D not certain. CDR1 and CDR2 from the germline V gene are SQVTM and ANQGSEA. V was cut by 4 bases and J by 2 bases, with 9 bases left in between. This CDR3 region has 12 residues. This CDR3 is CSVVGYPYEQYF. The CDR3, as DNA: TGCAGCGTTGTCGGTTATCCCTACGAGCAGTACTTC.

The CDR3: CASSVASGDNEQFF. The CDR3 DNA reads as TGTGCCAGTAGTGTCGCTAGCGGGGACAATGAGCAGTTCTTC. The chain has TRBV19 and TRBJ2-1, with 9 positions matching TRBD2. The V and J ends lost 5 bases and 5 bases, in that order; junction bases with no gene match: 4. Germline CDR1 LNHDA, CDR2 SQIVND (reference sequence). This CDR3 contains 14 residues.

The gene calls are TRBV28 and TRBJ2-1; D unresolved. Germline CDR1 reads MDHEN; CDR2 reads SYDVKM. The CDR3 is 12 amino acids. Between the trimmed V and J ends, which lost 2 bases and 9 bases, there was a span of 8 bases. The DNA for the CDR3 is TGTGCCAGCAGTTTAAGACACCGTGAGCAGTTCTTC. This translates into CASSLRHREQFF.

The chain is built from TRBV5-1 and TRBJ2-5, with 10 positions matching TRBD2. The CDR3 has 17 amino acids. Trimming at V came to 1 base and at J to 5 bases, leaving 11 bases not matched to a gene. The germline gives CDR1 SGHRS, CDR2 YFSETQ. CDR3 sequence reads: CASSLLAGGLGEETQYF. Written as DNA, the CDR3 is TGCGCCAGCAGCTTGTTAGCGGGAGGACTCGGTGAGGAGACCCAGTACTTC.

This clone was detected a few times. V usage is TRBV11-2 and J usage is TRBJ2-7; 15 nucleotides agree with TRBD2. V was pared by 1 base and J by 3 bases, with 10 bases of the junction left unmatched. Germline CDR1 reads SGHAT; CDR2 reads FQNNGV. The CDR3 runs to 19 residues. The CDR3 coding sequence is TGTGCCAGCAGCTTAGTGGGGGGACTAGCGGGAGGTAGAGTCTACGAGCAGTACTTC. Translation: CASSLVGGLAGGRVYEQYF. The variable domain in full, completed from reference TRBV11-2 and TRBJ2-7, reads EAGVAQSPRYKIIEKRQSVAFWCNPISGHATLYWYQQILGQGPKLLIQFQNNGVVDDSQLPKDRFSAERLKGVDSTLKIQPAKLEDSAVYLCASSLVGGLAGGRVYEQYFGPGTRLTVT.